A single sample is the source of the 21 T cell receptor beta chains below, sequenced in a study of T cells in Graves' hyperthyroidism and ophthalmopathy. TCR beta CDR3 regions were amplified from RNA transcripts. HTBI primers were used for first-round RT-PCR of the TCR CDR3. TCRdb re-called the multiplex PCR reads with MiXCR, one entry per CDR3 protein. The sample yields around 690,000 distinct CDR3 sequences, around 20% seen once. Sequenced sample: blood. The receptors come from a man aged 30 to 39 with Graves' ophthalmopathy.

This clonotype was found a few times. The chain carries TRBV12-3 or TRBV12-4 and TRBJ2-1, with 9 bases fitting TRBD2. The CDR3 sequence is 15 residues long. V trimming: 6 bases; J trimming: 6 bases; junction bases outside the gene matches: 9. CDR3 amino acids: CASSTGTSILNEQFF. The CDR3 nucleotides read TGTGCCAGCAGCACCGGGACTAGCATACTCAATGAGCAGTTCTTC.

The rearrangement links TRBV5-1 to TRBJ2-3; 7 positions agree with TRBD1. Germline CDR1 and CDR2: SGHRS and YFSETQ. The CDR3 consists of 15 residues. Germline trimming cut 5 bases from V and 4 bases from J; bases unmatched to any gene: 10. The CDR3 coding sequence is TGCGCCAGCAGTATAAATGGGGACAGAGCAGATACGCAGTATTTT. It encodes CASSINGDRADTQYF.

This clonotype occurred many times. The chain couples TRBV7-9 to TRBJ2-7; 9 nucleotides agree with TRBD1. CDR3 size: 15 residues. Germline V gene lookup returns CDR1 SEHNR and CDR2 FQNEAQ (reference sequence). J gave up 3 bases and V 5 bases, and 8 bases lay outside the gene matches. CDR3 residues: CASSVSGTGIYEQYF. For the CDR3, the DNA is TGTGCCAGCAGCGTCTCCGGGACAGGGATCTACGAGCAGTACTTC.

This clonotype was seen a few times. The chain recombines TRBV28 with TRBJ2-5, with 7 bases fitting TRBD2. J gave up 6 bases and V 7 bases, and 8 bases lay outside the gene matches. From germline, CDR1 is MDHEN and CDR2 SYDVKM. The CDR3 covers 13 residues. Written as DNA, the CDR3 is TGTGCCAGCACTTTGGGAGGGGAAAAGACCCAGTACTTC. Its protein product is CASTLGGEKTQYF. Based on the CDR3 plus reference TRBV28 and TRBJ2-5, the full variable domain is DVKVTQSSRYLVKRTGEKVFLECVQDMDHENMFWYRQDPGLGLRLIYFSYDVKMKEKGDIPEGYSVSREKKERFSLILESASTNQTSMYLCASTLGGEKTQYFGPGTRLLVL.

This clonotype was detected ten times or more. The chain combines TRBV12-3 or TRBV12-4 with TRBJ1-5; D perhaps matches TRBD1 (6 bases). The V end was cut by 7 bases, the J end by 5 bases, with 12 bases between. The CDR3 length is 13 residues. Written as DNA, the CDR3 is TGTGCCAGCAAACAGGGTTGGGATCAGCCCCAGCATTTT. This sequence encodes CASKQGWDQPQHF.

CDR3 protein: CASGGAGTEAFF. CDR3 bases: TGCGCCAGCGGGGGAGCGGGCACTGAAGCTTTCTTT. This chain uses TRBV10-2 with TRBJ1-1; maybe TRBD1 (5 bases). The germline V and J ends were trimmed by 8 bases and 4 bases, with 11 bases remaining between them. Germline CDR1 and CDR2: WSHSY and SAAADI. The CDR3 runs to 12 residues.

The chain has TRBV28 and TRBJ1-5, with 8 bases matching TRBD1. V shed 6 bases and J 0 bases; nucleotides not matched to a gene: 7. There are 16 residues in the CDR3. Germline-derived CDR1 and CDR2 are MDHEN and SYDVKM. The CDR3 is CASRPTGGDSNQPQHF. The CDR3 DNA is TGTGCCAGCAGACCTACAGGGGGGGATAGCAATCAGCCCCAGCATTTT.

The table lists this clonotype with many counts. The chain is built from TRBV20-1 and TRBJ1-1; no firm D call. Germline-derived CDR1 and CDR2 are DFQATT and SNEGSKA (reference sequence). V lost 3 bases, J lost 7 bases, and 9 bases lay in between. The length of the CDR3 is 11 residues. The CDR3 region is CSARDGLEAFF. The CDR3 DNA reads TGCAGTGCTAGGGACGGCCTTGAAGCTTTCTTT.

Only a few counts were recorded for this clonotype. The chain joins TRBV3-1 to TRBJ2-7; D uncertain. This CDR3 comprises 14 residues. In germline, CDR1 is LGHDT, CDR2 YNNKEL (reference sequence). With 4 bases removed from V and 4 bases from J, the gap between germline ends came to 14 bases. This CDR3 is CASSPRYLTYEQYF. The CDR3 bases are TGTGCCAGCAGCCCTCGATATCTAACTTACGAGCAGTACTTC.

Details on this clonotype: This may come from a read error, since a much larger clone is one base off. The genes are TRBV3-1 and TRBJ1-1, with D unresolved. Germline lookup yields CDR1 LGHDT and CDR2 YNNKEL (reference sequence). This CDR3 region has 13 residues. Trimming shortened V by 2 bases and J by 5 bases, and 9 bases separated the two germline ends. CDR3: CASSQLPQTEAFF. The CDR3 region has the DNA TGTGCCAGCAGCCAATTGCCACAGACTGAAGCTTTCTTT.

This clonotype has more than one count but fewer than ten. The CDR3 is CASSFGSSGRGPYNEQFF. The DNA of the CDR3 is TGTGCCAGCAGCTTCGGATCTAGCGGGAGAGGGCCCTACAATGAGCAGTTCTTC. This chain links TRBV7-6 with TRBJ2-1; TRBD2 matches 10 bases. Unmatched junction bases numbered 10, after V lost 3 bases and J lost 2 bases. The CDR3 extends over 18 amino acids. Germline lookup yields CDR1 SGHVS and CDR2 FNYEAQ.

The rearrangement links TRBV11-2 to TRBJ2-2; 11 bases agree with TRBD2. There are 17 residues in the CDR3. Trimming took 1 base from V and 2 from J; bases not matched to a gene: 3. Looked up from germline, CDR1 is SGHAT and CDR2 is FQNNGV. In DNA, the CDR3 is TGTGCCAGCAGCTTAGTCGGGACTAGCGGTAACACCGGGGAGCTGTTTTTT. It codes for CASSLVGTSGNTGELFF.

The V and J genes are TRBV14 and TRBJ2-7; D is uncertain. V lost 0 bases to trimming and J lost 9 bases, with 9 bases between them. The CDR3 has 12 amino acids. In germline, CDR1 is SGHDN, CDR2 FVKESK. This CDR3 reads CASSQDNVGQYF. The CDR3, as DNA: TGTGCCAGCAGCCAAGATAACGTCGGGCAGTACTTC.

At least ten counts were recorded for this clonotype. The chain carries TRBV27 and TRBJ1-1; 8 nucleotides line up with TRBD1. With 6 bases clipped from V and 1 base from J, the junction kept 4 bases outside the gene matches. The CDR3 loop spans 14 amino acids. Per the germline V gene, CDR1 is MNHEY and CDR2 is SMNVEV (reference sequence). The CDR3 region has the DNA TGTGCCAGCAGGGAACAGGGGGGGAACACTGAAGCTTTCTTT. Translating it yields CASREQGGNTEAFF.

V usage is TRBV11-2 and J usage is TRBJ2-7; 13 nucleotides agree with TRBD2. J lost 5 bases, V lost 3 bases, and 4 bases had no gene match. This CDR3 is built from 15 residues. In germline, CDR1 is SGHAT, CDR2 FQNNGV. CDR3 loop: CASSFGLAGVDEQYF. CDR3 nucleotide sequence: TGTGCCAGCAGCTTCGGACTAGCGGGAGTAGACGAGCAGTACTTC.

The chain combines TRBV9 with TRBJ1-1; D is ambiguous. The germline V and J ends were trimmed by 0 bases and 1 base, with 7 bases remaining between them. Germline V gene sequence: CDR1 SGDLS, CDR2 YYNGEE. CDR3 length: 14 amino acids. The CDR3 DNA reads TGTGCCAGCAGCGTAGCGGGAGGGAACACTGAAGCTTTCTTT. It yields the protein CASSVAGGNTEAFF.

This clonotype was seen only a few times. The chain recombines TRBV12-3 or TRBV12-4 with TRBJ2-7, with a possible D match to TRBD1 (6 bases). The CDR3 has 16 amino acids. The V end was cut by 0 bases, the J end by 3 bases, with 15 bases between. The CDR3 DNA reads TGTGCCAGCAGTTTAGCGGTGTATGGGACACTCTACGAGCAGTACTTC. The encoded protein is CASSLAVYGTLYEQYF.

This clonotype was detected a few times. V is TRBV4-3 and J is TRBJ2-7; a possible D gene is TRBD1 (6 bases). Germline CDR1 and CDR2: LGHNA and YSLEER. The V end was cut by 1 base, the J end by 5 bases, with 15 bases between. The CDR3 covers 15 residues. Here the CDR3 DNA reads TGCGCCAGCAGCCAAGGGAACAGGGTTTTCGACGAGCAGTACTTC. Amino acids: CASSQGNRVFDEQYF.

This clonotype showed up many times. The chain couples TRBV7-8 to TRBJ2-3; 9 nucleotides line up with TRBD1. In germline, CDR1 is SGHVS, CDR2 FQNEAQ. The trim removed 4 bases at V and 6 bases at J, leaving 2 bases unmatched. This CDR3 spans 13 amino acids. CDR3 in DNA: TGTGCCAGCAGCTCGGACAGGGGCGATACGCAGTATTTT. This sequence encodes CASSSDRGDTQYF.

This clonotype was observed at least ten times. This chain uses TRBV24-1 with TRBJ2-1; 12 bases are shared with TRBD2. Trimming removed 4 bases from V and 8 bases from J; junction bases left unmatched: 8. Germline V gene lookup returns CDR1 KGHDR and CDR2 SFDVKD. The CDR3 has 16 residues. This CDR3 is CATSDPLAGGLDEQFF. The CDR3 coding sequence is TGTGCCACCAGTGACCCCCTAGCGGGAGGGCTAGATGAGCAGTTCTTC.

The CDR3 sequence is CSAGGTSGATFVHEQFF. DNA for the CDR3: TGCAGTGCTGGGGGGACTAGCGGGGCAACCTTTGTCCATGAGCAGTTCTTC. The chain employs TRBV20-1 and TRBJ2-1; 13 nucleotides agree with TRBD2. V lost 5 bases, J lost 8 bases, and 15 bases stayed unmatched. Germline V gene data show CDR1 as DFQATT and CDR2 as SNEGSKA (reference sequence). The CDR3 contains 17 residues.